Listed below are T cell receptor beta chains from one sample, sequenced in a study of metastatic and nonmetastatic thyroid tumors. From the PCR reads, TCRdb re-called clones with MiXCR. The data hold 5,400 or so clones, with about 30% observed a single time. Sequences were obtained from adjacent normal tissue. These TCRs come from a female donor with papillary thyroid cancer or a benign thyroid nodule (not recorded which). Some clones in this sample may be carry-over from other donors' samples. Both conserved end residues are part of each CDR3. A D gene is named only where the DNA matches it firmly. Clone size is given for some rows only: seen once, a few or many times, or a class if the clone is expanded.

cdr3_nt: TGTGCCAGCAGCCCTTTGGCCGGGGAGCTGTTTTTT; cdr3_aa: CASSPLAGELFF; d_call: NA; clone_size: NA; v_call: TRBV3-1; j_call: TRBJ2-2
cdr3_nt: TGCAGTGCTAGGGAAGGGACAGCGAAAGAGGAGCAGTACTTC; cdr3_aa: CSAREGTAKEEQYF; d_call: TRBD1; clone_size: NA; v_call: TRBV20-1; j_call: TRBJ2-7
cdr3_nt: TGTGCCACCGCCCGTTTCGCGGGAGAGACCCAGTACTTC; cdr3_aa: CATARFAGETQYF; d_call: NA; clone_size: few; v_call: TRBV15; j_call: TRBJ2-5
cdr3_nt: TGTGCCAGCAGCCCACGACAGGGGTACGAGCAGTACTTC; cdr3_aa: CASSPRQGYEQYF; d_call: TRBD1; clone_size: few; v_call: TRBV11-2; j_call: TRBJ2-7
cdr3_nt: TGTGCCAGCAGCCACCGGGCTCCCACTGGGGTCAATGAGCAGTTCTTC; cdr3_aa: CASSHRAPTGVNEQFF; d_call: NA; clone_size: large; v_call: TRBV7-2; j_call: TRBJ2-1
cdr3_nt: TGTGCCAGCAGGATCCCACAGGGCTACGAGCAGTACTTC; cdr3_aa: CASRIPQGYEQYF; d_call: NA; clone_size: NA; v_call: TRBV28; j_call: TRBJ2-7
cdr3_nt: TGTGCCAGCAGTTTAAGACTCGGAGGGGAGCTGTTTTTT; cdr3_aa: CASSLRLGGELFF; d_call: NA; clone_size: few; v_call: TRBV12-3/TRBV12-4; j_call: TRBJ2-2
cdr3_nt: TGTGCCAGCAGTTACGGACTAGCGGGACCATACAATGAGCAGTTCTTC; cdr3_aa: CASSYGLAGPYNEQFF; d_call: TRBD2; clone_size: NA; v_call: TRBV6-2/TRBV6-3; j_call: TRBJ2-1
cdr3_nt: TGTGCCAGCAGTTTATCAGGGGCGGTTGAAGCTTTCTTT; cdr3_aa: CASSLSGAVEAFF; d_call: NA; clone_size: NA; v_call: TRBV28; j_call: TRBJ1-1
cdr3_nt: TGTGCCAGCAGGCCCACCTCACGTGGAGGACCTGCCGTTGAAGCTTTCTTT; cdr3_aa: CASRPTSRGGPAVEAFF; d_call: NA; clone_size: few; v_call: TRBV6-1; j_call: TRBJ1-1
cdr3_nt: TGTGCCAGCAGCCCCCGGATGGGCTCTAACTATGGCTACACCTTC; cdr3_aa: CASSPRMGSNYGYTF; d_call: NA; clone_size: NA; v_call: TRBV9; j_call: TRBJ1-2
cdr3_nt: TGTGCCAGCAGCCCCGGAAGGGGCCCTCATCAGCCCCAGCATTTT; cdr3_aa: CASSPGRGPHQPQHF; d_call: NA; clone_size: NA; v_call: TRBV3-1; j_call: TRBJ1-5
cdr3_nt: TGTGCCAGCAGCCCAGATCAGGGGGCGGACGAGCAGTACTTC; cdr3_aa: CASSPDQGADEQYF; d_call: TRBD1; clone_size: few; v_call: TRBV7-2; j_call: TRBJ2-7
cdr3_nt: TGTGCCAGCAGTGAGTATACAGGAGCAAACTATGGCTACACCTTC; cdr3_aa: CASSEYTGANYGYTF; d_call: NA; clone_size: few; v_call: TRBV2; j_call: TRBJ1-2
cdr3_nt: NA; cdr3_aa: CASTSDRRGGELFF; d_call: NA; clone_size: few; v_call: TRBV19; j_call: TRBJ2-2
cdr3_nt: TGTGCCAGTAGTATGGGTCGACATGGAGAGCAGTTCTTC; cdr3_aa: CASSMGRHGEQFF; d_call: NA; clone_size: NA; v_call: TRBV19; j_call: TRBJ2-1
cdr3_nt: TGTGCCAGTAGTCCTACTGTCGATGCCAAAAACATTCAGTACTTC; cdr3_aa: CASSPTVDAKNIQYF; d_call: NA; clone_size: NA; v_call: TRBV19; j_call: TRBJ2-4
cdr3_nt: TGTGCCAGCAGCTTAGGGGCCGGGACCCAGGCAGGGCCCCTCCACTTT; cdr3_aa: CASSLGAGTQAGPLHF; d_call: NA; clone_size: few; v_call: TRBV7-8; j_call: TRBJ1-6
cdr3_nt: TGCGCCAGCAGCTTGGGCCCAGGGGGCATCTACAATGAGCAGTTCTTC; cdr3_aa: CASSLGPGGIYNEQFF; d_call: TRBD1; clone_size: large; v_call: TRBV5-1; j_call: TRBJ2-1
cdr3_nt: TGCAGTGCTAGAGCCTTGTACCAAGAGACCCAGTACTTC; cdr3_aa: CSARALYQETQYF; d_call: NA; clone_size: NA; v_call: TRBV20-1; j_call: TRBJ2-5
cdr3_nt: TGTGCCAGCAGCGTAAAGCTGGGATCCTACGAGCAGTACTTC; cdr3_aa: CASSVKLGSYEQYF; d_call: NA; clone_size: NA; v_call: TRBV9; j_call: TRBJ2-7
cdr3_nt: TGTGCCAGCAGTAGCGGGGGGGAGTCCTACGAGCAGTACTTC; cdr3_aa: CASSSGGESYEQYF; d_call: TRBD2; clone_size: few; v_call: TRBV12-3/TRBV12-4; j_call: TRBJ2-7
cdr3_nt: TGCAGTGCTAGCGACAGGACAGGGGGATATGGCTACACCTTC; cdr3_aa: CSASDRTGGYGYTF; d_call: TRBD1; clone_size: NA; v_call: TRBV20-1; j_call: TRBJ1-2